This TCR beta chain was profiled in a study of cytomegalovirus exposure and HLA in healthy donors. PCR used 60 Vbeta primers and 13 Jbeta primers. In the source study's methods: Tens of millions of unique TCR beta chains, 9 million to 12 million shared, were counted in a later analysis. Clones were read by immunoSEQ multiplex PCR, and TCRdb kept only the in-frame ones, dropping some. V and J calls and clone size are those listed in that table; D and trimming were worked out from the DNA. In the table there are some 100,000 clones, around 70% of which are singletons. This clone was seen only a few times. This CDR3 has 11 amino acids. In germline, CDR1 is SGHTS, CDR2 YDEGEE. The germline V and J ends were trimmed by 2 bases and 4 bases, with 3 bases remaining between them.

The V call is TRBV5-8, the J call TRBJ2-5; D uncertain. The TCR comes from a woman in her seventies in good health and CMV-seropositive. The sequenced sample consisted of PBMCs. The CDR3 DNA reads as TGTGCCAGCAGCTTTCTAGAGACCCAGTACTTC. Encoded protein: CASSFLETQYF.